These 23 T cell receptor beta chains came from one sample sequenced in a study of blood T cell repertoires in COVID-19. The table came from immunoSEQ multiplex PCR; TCRdb's copy has only in-frame clones and leaves some out. The sample shows around 220,000 clones, roughly 80% of them seen only once. Material: peripheral blood. Source of these receptors: a human donor in a cohort sampled during active COVID-19.

This clone has more than one count but fewer than ten. The genes are TRBV19 and TRBJ1-1; 9 bases map to TRBD1. Germline V CDR1 and CDR2: LNHDA, SQIVND (reference sequence). The CDR3 has 16 amino acids. Trimming took 3 bases from V and 6 from J; bases not matched to a gene: 11. The CDR3 bases are TGTGCCAGTAGTATCACAGGGGGCCCACTTAGGGCTGAAGCTTTCTTT. Protein product: CASSITGGPLRAEAFF. Full variable domain (missing parts from reference TRBV19 and TRBJ1-1): DGGITQSPKYLFRKEGQNVTLSCEQNLNHDAMYWYRQDPGQGLRLIYYSQIVNDFQKGDIAEGYSVSREKKESFPLTVTSAQKNPTAFYLCASSITGGPLRAEAFFGQGTRLTVV.

A single count supports this clone. The V call is TRBV5-8, the J call TRBJ2-7, with D possibly matching TRBD1 (6 bases). Germline V gives CDR1 SGHTS, CDR2 YDEGEE. Trimming cost V 0 bases and J 5 bases, with 15 bases left between them. This CDR3 is built from 15 residues. The CDR3 loop is CASSLAANRVHEQYF. CDR3 sequence (DNA): TGTGCCAGCAGCTTGGCCGCCAACAGGGTGCACGAGCAGTACTTC.

This clone was detected only a few times. This rearrangement joins TRBV19 to TRBJ2-7; 14 bases align to TRBD2. The CDR3 is 16 residues long. With 5 bases clipped from V and 6 bases from J, the junction kept 9 bases outside the gene matches. The germline V gene has CDR1 LNHDA and CDR2 SQIVND (reference sequence). Here the CDR3 reads CASSQWTSGRTSEQYF. In DNA, the CDR3 is TGTGCCAGTAGTCAGTGGACTAGCGGGAGGACCAGCGAGCAGTACTTC.

This sequence joins TRBV19 and TRBJ1-5; D uncertain. This CDR3 has 15 residues. V was cut by 1 base and J by 5 bases, with 12 bases left in between. Germline CDR1 reads LNHDA; CDR2 reads SQIVND (reference sequence). CDR3: CASSIGGGFYQPQHF. In DNA form, the CDR3 reads TGTGCCAGTAGTATAGGCGGCGGGTTCTATCAGCCCCAGCATTTT. The entire variable domain, with the rest obtained from reference TRBV19 and TRBJ1-5, is as follows: DGGITQSPKYLFRKEGQNVTLSCEQNLNHDAMYWYRQDPGQGLRLIYYSQIVNDFQKGDIAEGYSVSREKKESFPLTVTSAQKNPTAFYLCASSIGGGFYQPQHFGDGTRLSIL.

This chain uses TRBV5-4 with TRBJ1-2, with a tentative D call TRBD1 (6 bases). Trimming stripped 2 bases from V and 3 bases from J, with 20 bases between. This CDR3 spans 17 amino acids. Germline loops: CDR1 SGHNT, CDR2 YYREEE (reference sequence). This CDR3 reads CASSFGLNRVIDYGYTF. The CDR3 DNA is TGTGCCAGCAGCTTTGGGTTGAACAGGGTAATTGACTATGGCTACACCTTC.

The chain recombines TRBV9 with TRBJ2-5, with 14 bases fitting TRBD2. The CDR3 has 17 residues. Trimming removed 3 bases from V and 4 bases from J; junction bases left unmatched: 8. Germline V lookup: CDR1 SGDLS, CDR2 YYNGEE. In DNA form, the CDR3 reads TGTGCCAGCAGCGCCGGGACTAGCGGGAGCTCAGGAGAGACCCAGTACTTC. It encodes CASSAGTSGSSGETQYF.

This clone has just one count. The chain recombines TRBV7-3 with TRBJ2-2; D is uncertain. This CDR3 has 13 residues. Germline V lookup: CDR1 SGHTA, CDR2 FQGTGA. V lost 5 bases to trimming and J lost 7 bases, with 11 bases between them. The CDR3 DNA sequence: TGTGCCAGCAGCACCTGGCGGAGCGGGGAGCTGTTTTTT. It yields the protein CASSTWRSGELFF.

The chain couples TRBV4-2 to TRBJ2-2; 7 bases are shared with TRBD1. V lost 0 bases, J lost 7 bases, and 11 bases stayed unmatched. The CDR3 totals 17 residues. CDR1 and CDR2 (germline): LGHNA, YNFKEQ. This CDR3 is CASSQDLKQGLVGELFF. CDR3 coding DNA: TGTGCCAGCAGCCAAGATCTAAAACAGGGGTTGGTCGGGGAGCTGTTTTTT.

The chain couples TRBV28 to TRBJ1-2; TRBD1 is a possible D gene (5 bases). Germline CDR1 reads MDHEN; CDR2 reads SYDVKM. The CDR3 consists of 14 residues. The V end lost 3 bases, the J end lost 4 bases, and 12 bases lay between the germline ends. CDR3 sequence: CASSFPRQIYGYTF. The CDR3 DNA reads as TGTGCCAGCAGTTTCCCGCGACAGATCTATGGCTACACCTTC.

The chain has TRBV9 and TRBJ1-6, with TRBD1 matching over 12 bases. The CDR3 has 20 residues. Germline lookup yields CDR1 SGDLS and CDR2 YYNGEE. The ends lost 3 bases at V and 1 base at J; junction bases unmatched: 11. The CDR3 nucleotides read TGTGCCAGCAGCGAAACCGGGACAGGGGGCTTCAGGTCCTATAATTCACCCCTCCACTTT. This sequence encodes CASSETGTGGFRSYNSPLHF.

The chain is built from TRBV5-8 and TRBJ2-7; 8 bases line up with TRBD2. Germline assignment: CDR1 SGHTS and CDR2 YDEGEE. The V segment lost 2 bases and the J segment 5 bases; nucleotides outside the gene matches: 9. The CDR3 covers 15 residues. The CDR3 protein is CASSFRASGPHEQYF. The CDR3 DNA is TGTGCCAGCAGCTTTCGGGCTAGCGGGCCCCACGAGCAGTACTTC.

J is TRBJ2-1 and V is TRBV19, with TRBD2 matching over 9 bases. Germline V gene sequence: CDR1 LNHDA, CDR2 SQIVND (reference sequence). The ends lost 6 bases at V and 2 bases at J; junction bases unmatched: 5. There are 15 residues in the CDR3. DNA for the CDR3: TGTGCCAGTAGACCCGGGACTAGCCCCTACAATGAGCAGTTCTTC. It codes for CASRPGTSPYNEQFF.

This rearrangement joins TRBV11-2 to TRBJ2-1, with TRBD1 matching over 7 bases. The CDR3 length is 15 residues. Germline CDR1 SGHAT, CDR2 FQNNGV. V shed 5 bases, J shed 5 bases, and the junction held 9 bases outside the gene matches. CDR3 DNA: TGTGCCAGCAGCCTAAAGGGACAGAGCAACAATGAGCAGTTCTTC. Its translation: CASSLKGQSNNEQFF.

This chain connects TRBV4-3 to TRBJ1-1, with TRBD1 matching 7 bases. This CDR3 spans 13 amino acids. Trimming at V came to 0 bases and at J to 10 bases, leaving 5 bases not matched to a gene. The V gene's germline CDR1 is LGHNA and CDR2 YSLEER. Written as DNA, the CDR3 is TGCGCCAGCAGCCAAGAAGGGGGCGGTGGAGCTTTCTTT. The encoded protein is CASSQEGGGGAFF.

The rearrangement joins TRBV6-2 or TRBV6-3 to TRBJ1-3; D call uncertain. Trimming pared 0 bases from V and 4 bases from J, leaving 10 bases between. The CDR3 is 15 amino acids. Germline V gives CDR1 MNHEY, CDR2 SVGEGT. The CDR3 DNA reads TGTGCCAGCAGTTACTCGAGGTTGAGCGGAAACACCATATATTTT. Residues: CASSYSRLSGNTIYF.

The rearrangement links TRBV5-1 to TRBJ2-7; possible D gene TRBD2, 5 bases. The CDR3 has 12 amino acids. The ends were cut back, 4 bases at V and 0 bases at J, with 5 bases in the middle. Germline CDR1 SGHRS, CDR2 YFSETQ. Here the CDR3 reads CASSGSSYEQYF. The DNA for the CDR3 is TGCGCCAGCAGCGGGAGCTCCTACGAGCAGTACTTC.

The chain uses TRBV30 and TRBJ1-5, with a weak D call TRBD1 (6 bases). In germline, CDR1 is GTSNPN, CDR2 SVGIG (reference sequence). V was shortened by 3 bases and J by 1 base, with 10 bases between the two germline ends. This CDR3 is 14 amino acids long. The CDR3 here is CAWRTTGSNQPQHF. CDR3 nucleotides: TGTGCCTGGAGGACTACAGGGAGCAATCAGCCCCAGCATTTT.

This clone was seen only a few times. CDR3 nucleotides: TGTGCCAGCAGCCAAGATGCCCATCGGGACAGACCCTACGAGCAGTACTTC. This encodes CASSQDAHRDRPYEQYF. This chain joins TRBV3-1 (or the pseudogene TRBV3-2) and TRBJ2-7, with 7 bases matching TRBD1. The CDR3 extends over 17 amino acids. With 0 bases clipped from V and 2 bases from J, the junction kept 10 bases outside the gene matches. Germline assignment: CDR1 LGHDT and CDR2 YNNKEL (reference sequence).

The chain employs TRBV7-9 and TRBJ2-3; 8 bases map to TRBD2. The CDR3 is made up of 16 amino acids. Germline V gene data show CDR1 as SEHNR and CDR2 as FQNEAQ (reference sequence). J gave up 2 bases and V 5 bases, and 9 bases lay outside the gene matches. CDR3 bases: TGTGCCAGCAGCCCGCGGCTAGCGGGTTACACAGATACGCAGTATTTT. It translates to CASSPRLAGYTDTQYF.

The chain links TRBV24-1 to TRBJ2-5; 8 nucleotides agree with TRBD2. The CDR3 has 16 amino acids. J gave up 2 bases and V 5 bases, and 9 bases lay outside the gene matches. Germline CDR1 reads KGHDR; CDR2 reads SFDVKD. As DNA, the CDR3 is TGTGCCACCAGTGCCCGGACACGCGGGGGGCAAGAGACCCAGTACTTC. Encoded protein: CATSARTRGGQETQYF.

The chain uses TRBV30 and TRBJ2-7; 12 nucleotides line up with TRBD2. Germline V lookup: CDR1 GTSNPN, CDR2 SVGIG (reference sequence). The CDR3 runs to 16 residues. Trimming at V came to 0 bases and at J to 10 bases, leaving 13 bases not matched to a gene. The CDR3 sequence: CAWSVRASGRAGGQYF. The CDR3 DNA reads as TGTGCCTGGAGTGTACGCGCTAGCGGGAGGGCGGGCGGACAGTACTTC.

The rearrangement links TRBV4-1 to TRBJ2-7; 9 bases agree with TRBD2. The CDR3 sequence is 15 residues long. Per germline, CDR1 MGHRA and CDR2 YSYEKL. After removal of 4 bases from V and 3 bases from J, the junction contained 7 bases not matched to a gene. The CDR3 is CASSLDSGSYYEQYF. The CDR3 DNA sequence: TGCGCCAGCAGCCTCGATAGCGGGAGTTACTACGAGCAGTACTTC.

In regard to this clone: Other DNA sequences in this specimen translate into the identical CDR3. The chain combines TRBV6-6 with TRBJ1-2; no firm D call. CDR1 and CDR2 (germline): MNHNY, SVGAGI (reference sequence). Trimming took 0 bases from V and 6 from J, leaving 5 bases between them. There are 12 residues in the CDR3. CDR3 region: CASSYSRNGYTF. The CDR3 DNA follows: TGTGCCAGCAGTTACTCGCGGAATGGCTACACCTTC.